The 8 T cell receptor beta chains in this list originate from one sample, sequenced in a study of shared clonotypes between healthy human individuals. Profiled with immunoSEQ multiplex PCR; TCRdb holds only in-frame clones, not every one. Among approximately 470,000 clones listed, over 70% were seen once. Material: PBMCs. These receptors all come from a middle-aged woman in good health. Some clones in this sample may be carry-over from other donors' samples.

This clone was seen only a few times. V is TRBV18 and J is TRBJ2-1; D possibly corresponds to TRBD2 (5 bases). Germline V gene data show CDR1 as KGHSH and CDR2 as LQKENI. The length of the CDR3 is 15 residues. With 0 bases removed from V and 7 bases from J, the gap between germline ends came to 13 bases. The CDR3 coding sequence is TGTGCCAGCTCACCACCGAGCCCTCGGAGGAATGAGCAGTTCTTC. It yields the protein CASSPPSPRRNEQFF.

About this clone itself: A far larger clone is one nucleotide away, so this likely arose from a read error. J is TRBJ1-2 and V is TRBV4-1; no reliable D call. The CDR3 has 16 residues. V was trimmed by 5 bases and J by 6 bases, leaving 22 bases between them. The germline gives CDR1 MGHRA, CDR2 YSYEKL. CDR3: CASSCSEWAPQDGYTF. The CDR3 region has the DNA TGCGCCAGCAGCTGCTCCGAGTGGGCCCCGCAGGATGGCTACACCTTC.

The chain has TRBV29-1 and TRBJ2-1; 8 nucleotides match TRBD1. Germline CDR1 reads SQVTM; CDR2 reads ANQGSEA. The CDR3 totals 14 residues. The V gene end was trimmed by 5 bases and the J gene end by 3 bases; junction bases not matched to a gene: 6. CDR3 loop: CSVRDRSFYNEQFF. The CDR3, as DNA: TGCAGCGTTCGGGACAGGTCCTTCTACAATGAGCAGTTCTTC.

The chain has TRBV6-5 and TRBJ2-5, with 12 bases matching TRBD2. The germline gives CDR1 MNHEY, CDR2 SVGAGI. The J segment lost 3 bases and the V segment lost 6 bases, leaving 5 bases of the junction unmatched. CDR3 length: 15 residues. The CDR3, as DNA: TGTGCCAGCAGCCTTCGGACTAGCGGGAAAGAGACCCAGTACTTC. As protein: CASSLRTSGKETQYF.

The chain couples TRBV5-6 to TRBJ2-7, with 10 bases that match TRBD2. The CDR3 length is 14 residues. Germline-derived CDR1 and CDR2 are SGHDT and YYEEEE. V shed 0 bases and J 3 bases; nucleotides not matched to a gene: 0. The CDR3 DNA is TGTGCCAGCAGCTTGGCTAGCGGGAGCTACGAGCAGTACTTC. Translation: CASSLASGSYEQYF. The complete variable domain, with remaining parts taken from reference TRBV5-6 and TRBJ2-7, reads DAGVTQSPTHLIKTRGQQVTLRCSPKSGHDTVSWYQQALGQGPQFIFQYYEEEERQRGNFPDRFSGHQFPNYSSELNVNALLLGDSALYLCASSLASGSYEQYFGPGTRLTVT.

The chain uses TRBV5-1 and TRBJ1-1, with unresolved D. Germline V gene data show CDR1 as SGHRS and CDR2 as YFSETQ. The CDR3 loop spans 13 amino acids. The germline V and J ends were trimmed by 0 bases and 6 bases, with 9 bases remaining between them. The CDR3 DNA sequence: TGCGCCAGCAGCTTGGATGGGTTTTCTGAAGCTTTCTTT. Translating gives CASSLDGFSEAFF.

This chain uses TRBV10-2 with TRBJ1-1; D possibly corresponds to TRBD1 (6 bases). The germline V gene has CDR1 WSHSY and CDR2 SAAADI. Trimming pared 10 bases from V and 2 bases from J, leaving 17 bases between. The CDR3 extends over 14 amino acids. The CDR3 nucleotides are TGCGCCACCAGCGGGGGCCTTGGTAACACTGAAGCTTTCTTT. Its translation is CATSGGLGNTEAFF.

V gene TRBV7-2 combines with J gene TRBJ2-6; TRBD2 aligns across 13 bases. This CDR3 is 18 amino acids long. CDR1 SGHTA and CDR2 FQGNSA come from the germline V gene. J was trimmed by 2 bases and V by 2 bases; bases with no gene match: 3. The CDR3 protein is CASSLYGLAGAGANVLTF. CDR3 nucleotide sequence: TGTGCCAGCAGCTTATACGGACTAGCGGGAGCTGGGGCCAACGTCCTGACTTTC.